This T cell receptor beta chain was sequenced in a study of blood T cell repertoires in COVID-19. Only in-frame clones appear in the TCRdb table, and some are missing; sequencing was by immunoSEQ multiplex PCR. The sample has 160,000 or so clones; 80% to 90% are singletons. The sample holds one count of this clone. The CDR3 extends over 15 amino acids. CDR1 and CDR2 (germline): MGHRA, YSYEKL. V dropped 8 bases and J dropped 2 bases, with 19 bases sitting between them. Sequencing was carried out using peripheral blood. The chain combines TRBV4-1 with TRBJ2-7; tentative D call: TRBD1 (5 bases). The clonotype was recovered from a man between 60 and 75 years old with acute or convalescent COVID-19. The CDR3 DNA reads TGCGCCAGCCGCCCTTCAGAAGGGGAAGCCTACGAGCAGTACTTC. Protein: CASRPSEGEAYEQYF.